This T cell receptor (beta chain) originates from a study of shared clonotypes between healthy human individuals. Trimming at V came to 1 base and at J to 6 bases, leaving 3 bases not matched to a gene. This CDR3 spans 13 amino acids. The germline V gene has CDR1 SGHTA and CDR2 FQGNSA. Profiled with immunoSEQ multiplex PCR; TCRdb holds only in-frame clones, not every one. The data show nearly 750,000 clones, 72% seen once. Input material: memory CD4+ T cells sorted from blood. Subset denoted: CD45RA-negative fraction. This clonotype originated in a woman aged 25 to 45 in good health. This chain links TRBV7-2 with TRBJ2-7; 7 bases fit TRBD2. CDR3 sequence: CASSLEWGGEQYF. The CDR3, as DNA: TGTGCCAGCAGCTTAGAATGGGGGGGCGAGCAGTACTTC.